This T cell receptor beta chain was captured by sequencing in a study of blood T cells in healthy people across ages. Study-wide results and caveats: More naive CD4+ cells and higher diversity were found in long-lived than in aged donors.

Alongside a J-beta primer mix, a sample-barcoded 5' primer served in a second PCR lasting roughly 6 to 11 cycles. TCRdb fed the 5' RACE reads into MiXCR, producing one record per CDR3 protein. The sample shows 1,500,000 or so distinct CDR3 sequences, 35% to 45% of them seen only once. A note on this clonotype: Its antigen remains unidentified.

V shed 4 bases and J 5 bases; nucleotides not matched to a gene: 12. There are 16 residues in the CDR3. In germline, CDR1 is SGHRS, CDR2 YFSETQ. This chain uses TRBV5-1 with TRBJ2-3, with 8 bases identical to TRBD2. This clonotype was sampled from a woman under 30 in good health. The sequenced sample consisted of blood. The DNA for the CDR3 is TGCGCCAGCAGCCAAACTAGCGGAGAAGCAATAGATACGCAGTATTTT. This encodes CASSQTSGEAIDTQYF.